The present T cell receptor (beta chain) was sequenced within a study of Ad26.COV2.S vaccination and SARS-CoV-2 variants. Study as a whole: Ad26.COV2.S arm of COV1001 included the donor. Findings and caveats of the study: Breadth of non-spike TCRs did not differ between vaccinees and placebo recipients.

The method was immunoSEQ multiplex PCR; TCRdb's version includes in-frame clones alone and lacks a portion of them. Among roughly 680,000 clones listed, more than 70% were seen once. Of note for this clone: Its antigen remains unknown.

Regarding treatment: 15 to 20 received Ad26.COV2.S at low or high dose, single or two shots; roughly 5 received placebo; per-sample allocation not given. Specimens were obtained on day 63 following the first vaccine or placebo injection. This receptor was obtained from a person aged 18-60 years who received the Ad26.COV2.S COVID-19 vaccine or a placebo. The sample in question was peripheral blood, obtained in a trial of Ad26.COV2.S vaccine versus placebo.

The CDR3 is CAWSEAYNSPLHF. The CDR3 DNA reads as TGTGCCTGGAGTGAGGCCTATAATTCACCCCTCCACTTT. The V and J genes are TRBV30 and TRBJ1-6; D not certain. CDR1 GTSNPN and CDR2 SVGIG come from the germline V gene (reference sequence). Between the trimmed V and J ends, which lost 1 base and 2 bases, there was a span of 3 bases. This CDR3 region has 13 residues.